A single sample is the source of the 8 T cell receptor beta chains below, sequenced in a study of CD8 T cells in ankylosing spondylitis. Notes on the study in general: Within ankylosing spondylitis blood, a TCR beta motif made up of eight or nine highly homologous variants appeared to be characteristic.

No cognate antigen is known for these TCRs. TCRdb independently ran MiXCR on the 5' RACE reads; one entry per CDR3 protein. The sample has hundreds of thousands of distinct CDR3 sequences, 26% seen once. Sequencing was done on a sample of blood, either unsorted or a sorted T cell fraction (not recorded which). These receptors were obtained from a male donor with ankylosing spondylitis.

This chain connects TRBV18 to TRBJ1-4; D is unclear. The length of the CDR3 is 15 residues. Germline-derived CDR1 and CDR2 are KGHSH and LQKENI. V shed 2 bases and J shed 8 bases, with 15 bases lying between them. The CDR3 DNA sequence: TGTGCCAGCTCACCAATCAAGGATCCTTACGAAAAACTGTTTTTT. Protein: CASSPIKDPYEKLFF.

This sequence joins TRBV12-3 or TRBV12-4 and TRBJ1-3; possibly TRBD1 for D (5 bases). The CDR3 spans 14 residues. V lost 3 bases to trimming and J lost 2 bases, with 8 bases between them. CDR3 nucleotides: TGTGCCAGCAGTTTCTGGGACCCTGGAAACACCATATATTTT. It is translated as CASSFWDPGNTIYF.

This clonotype was recorded once. The gene calls are TRBV11-3 and TRBJ2-7; TRBD1 matches 7 bases. This CDR3 region has 12 residues. Germline lookup yields CDR1 SGHNT and CDR2 YENEEA. V lost 4 bases and J lost 4; bases outside the gene matches: 1. The CDR3 nucleotides read TGTGCCAGCAGCTGGGGACAGTACGAGCAGTACGTC. Its translation is CASSWGQYEQYV.

This rearrangement joins TRBV5-1 to TRBJ1-2, with TRBD1 identical over 7 bases. The CDR3 spans 13 residues. Germline V CDR1 and CDR2: SGHRS, YFSETQ. V was pared by 7 bases and J by 8 bases, with 11 bases of the junction left unmatched. CDR3 sequence: CASSGTEELGYTF. Written as DNA, the CDR3 is TGCGCCAGCTCCGGGACAGAGGAATTGGGCTACACCTTC.

The chain employs TRBV29-1 and TRBJ1-2; D gene unclear. Germline loops: CDR1 SQVTM, CDR2 ANQGSEA. The CDR3 contains 15 residues. V was pared by 0 bases and J by 4 bases, with 15 bases between. The CDR3 sequence: CSVEEEVGQLYGYTF. CDR3 in DNA: TGCAGCGTTGAAGAAGAAGTAGGGCAGCTCTATGGCTACACCTTC.

The genes are TRBV20-1 and TRBJ2-3, with D perhaps TRBD1 (5 bases). Germline loops: CDR1 DFQATT, CDR2 SNEGSKA (reference sequence). V lost 6 bases to trimming and J lost 1 base, with 14 bases between them. The CDR3 covers 14 residues. CDR3 loop: CSAFTEGGTDTQYF. The CDR3 bases are TGCAGTGCCTTTACCGAAGGGGGCACAGATACGCAGTATTTT.

The table lists this clonotype with many counts. The chain combines TRBV3-1 with TRBJ1-1, with D tentatively TRBD1 (5 bases). Trimming shortened V by 4 bases and J by 0 bases, and 9 bases separated the two germline ends. The CDR3 consists of 14 residues. CDR1 LGHDT and CDR2 YNNKEL come from the germline V gene (reference sequence). The CDR3, as DNA: TGTGCCAGCAGCCGAGACAGAATGAACACTGAAGCTTTCTTT. Its translation: CASSRDRMNTEAFF.

This clonotype was picked up many times. A junction boundary mismatches the germline segment, possibly from a read error. The chain employs TRBV5-1 and TRBJ2-2; possible D gene TRBD2, 5 bases. The CDR3 extends over 14 amino acids. Germline V gene lookup returns CDR1 SGHRS and CDR2 YFSETQ. The CDR3 region is CASSLGVNTGELFF. For the CDR3, the DNA is TGTGCCAGCAGTCTCGGGGTGAACACCGGGGAGCTGTTTTTT.